This paragraph reports one TCR beta chain. Its antigen remains unidentified. The sorting of PBMCs gave CD4+ and CD8+ T cells. Per the germline V gene, CDR1 is MNHNY and CDR2 is SVGAGI (reference sequence). The CDR3 is 15 residues long. V was clipped by 2 bases and J by 4 bases, with 12 bases between them. The record originates from a study of CD8+ T cells in alopecia areata. Whole-study results and caveats: Alopecia totalis/universalis scalp especially showed more expanded CD8+ clones than normal scalp. Resident alphabeta T-cell populations of normal skin are likewise subject to sequencing in scalp samples.

cDNA serving as the sequencing template came from extracted, reverse transcribed RNA. The protocol was immunoSEQ multiplex PCR, while the TCRdb copy is restricted to in-frame clones and leaves out a portion. The repertoire holds roughly 120,000 clones, with less than 80% as singletons. Sequenced input: CD4+ T cells sorted from blood. V is TRBV6-6 and J is TRBJ1-5; D may be TRBD1 (5 bases). This clonotype was sampled from a human donor in good health. CDR3 loop: CASSYPGVINQPQHF. The CDR3 nucleotides read TGTGCCAGCAGTTACCCGGGGGTCATTAATCAGCCCCAGCATTTT.